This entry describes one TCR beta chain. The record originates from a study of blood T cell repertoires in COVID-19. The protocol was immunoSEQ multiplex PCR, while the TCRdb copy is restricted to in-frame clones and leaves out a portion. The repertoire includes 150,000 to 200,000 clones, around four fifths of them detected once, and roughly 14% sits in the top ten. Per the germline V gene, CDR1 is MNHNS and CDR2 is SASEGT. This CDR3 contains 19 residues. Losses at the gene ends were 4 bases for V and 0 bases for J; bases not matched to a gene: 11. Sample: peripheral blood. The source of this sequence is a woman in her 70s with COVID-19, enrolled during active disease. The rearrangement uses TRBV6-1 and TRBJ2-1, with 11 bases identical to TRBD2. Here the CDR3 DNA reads TGTGCCAGCAGTGGGGCTAGCGGGGGGCCCTTCGGCTCCTACAATGAGCAGTTCTTC. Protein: CASSGASGGPFGSYNEQFF.